This TCR beta chain was captured by sequencing in a study of T cells in Graves' hyperthyroidism and ophthalmopathy (dated by TCRdb to about 2019). Turning to the overall study: Peripheral blood was sampled at the time of initial diagnosis, prior to any treatment. After blood sampling, hyperthyroidism patients were treated with methimazole at a starting dose of 30 mg daily, and ophthalmopathy patients were treated with high-dose intravenous methylprednisolone. The approximately 100 discovery patients were randomly split 7:3 into training and test sets. Prospective prediction of ophthalmopathy was tested in an independent validation cohort of under 20 hyperthyroidism patients and 17 patients who later progressed to ophthalmopathy. Thyroid tissue and blood T-cell repertoires from several Graves' hyperthyroidism patients were also compared in the study. According to the paper, TCR Vbeta CDR3 sequencing was carried out on approximately 140 peripheral blood samples, which came from fewer than 50 ophthalmopathy, 70 to 80 hyperthyroidism and approximately 17 progressor patients. To identify TCR V-J signatures that set the groups apart, the researchers used a discovery cohort of 100 patients, made up of some 41 with Graves' ophthalmopathy and 55 to 65 with stable Graves' hyperthyroidism.

The TCR beta CDR3 regions were amplified from RNA transcripts. For the first round of RT-PCR on the TCR CDR3, the HTBI primer set was used together with the Qiagen OneStep RT-PCR kit. Libraries were constructed in a second round of multiplex PCR, after which size selection and purification were carried out. Sequencing of the libraries was done on an Illumina HiSeq2000 using paired-end 100 bp reads. For the original study's pipeline: SOAPnuke was used to process the raw data, throwing out any read that contained adapters or uncalled bases, had a mean Phred below 15, or lacked an exact constant-primer or identifier match. COPE v1.2.5 was used to merge high-quality paired reads, and clonotypes were defined as unique nucleotide sequences. MiTCR v1.1 was used to align clonotypes to the IMGT TRBV, TRBD and TRBJ reference segments. Analysis was restricted to V-J combinations with a frequency above 0.0001, which covered about 99% of repertoires. The TCS score was defined as the ratio of F50 (clonal expansion) to E x V (chaos), calculated using BLOSUM62-based TCRdist between CDR3 peptides within each V-J. Welch's t-statistics and random forest reduced approximately 520 V-J features to roughly 13, which were used in a naive Bayes classifier (R e1071). The public sequencing data were trimmed at Q25 with fastp and processed into clonotypes with MiXCR by TCRdb, which kept only in-frame beta chains. Rows with one shared CDR3 protein collapse into an entry with the most common genes and DNA. The V and J calls reflect TCRdb's pipeline rather than the authors' work. This sample is represented by about 640,000 distinct CDR3 sequences; about 14% of them were singletons. Under 15% of the sample lies in the top ten.

The investigation overall reported the following: Most expanded thyroid clonotypes (frequency above 0.001) were also detected in blood, a finding suggesting that blood repertoires may reflect thyroid immune responses. A model built on a 13 V-J signature distinguished ophthalmopathy from stable hyperthyroidism, reaching over 85% sensitivity and approximately 83% specificity in cross-validation and 80%/75% in testing. In validation, progression to ophthalmopathy was predicted by the model with nearly 71% sensitivity and about 72% specificity, a median of approximately 6.5 months before onset. No statistical method was used to fix the sample size in advance, and group allocation was not hidden from the investigators.

The CDR3, cysteine through phenylalanine, is 14 amino acids long. Here the CDR3 DNA is all that survives: 42 bases in frame from base 1. At the junction V is shortened by 5 bases and J by 1 base, with 12 bases in between. From a lookup of the germline V gene (reference sequence), CDR1 and CDR2 are GTSNPN and SVGIG. Ophthalmopathy patients had moderately to severely active disease, Clinical Activity Score of at least 3, NOSPECS grade of at least 4, and duration under 3 months. Exclusion was applied to patients with uncontrolled infections, other autoimmune diseases, pregnancy or lactation. Diagnoses were established on the basis of clinical symptoms, serum thyroxine and TRAb, thyroid ultrasound, and orbital computed tomography. Ficoll-Paque density gradient centrifugation was used to isolate PBMCs from approximately 10 ml of fresh peripheral blood. Total RNA was extracted using Trizol reagent, and RNA quality was assessed on an Agilent 2100 Bioanalyzer.

This clonotype was seen repeatedly, ten times or more. Which antigen it targets is not known. Base qualities are not provided; no much larger clone lies one nucleotide away. Sequencing was done on a sample of blood. The chain employs TRBV30 and TRBJ1-5; no D gene can be assigned with confidence. The clonotype originates from a woman between 45 and 60 years old with Graves' ophthalmopathy. The nucleotide sequence reads TGTGCCTGGCAGGACGTGTCGAGCAATCAGCCCCAGCATTTT. Its amino acids are CAWQDVSSNQPQHF. With the portions outside the CDR3 filled from the reference TRBV30 and TRBJ1-5 genes, the complete variable region becomes SQTIHQWPATLVQPVGSPLSLECTVEGTSNPNLYWYRQAAGRGLQLLFYSVGIGQISSEVPQNLSASRPQDRQFILSSKKLLLSDSGFYLCAWQDVSSNQPQHFGDGTRLSIL.